This T cell receptor beta chain was obtained from a study of shared clonotypes between healthy human individuals. In this sample, this clone turned up once. The antigen remains unidentified. TCRdb's table, derived via immunoSEQ multiplex PCR, lists solely in-frame clones and lacks some. This sample yields roughly 220,000 clones, of which approximately 70% are seen a single time; 11% belongs to the top ten. Broader study findings: Sequencing depth was expected to influence donor clonotype sharing.

Trimming cost V 6 bases and J 2 bases, with 10 bases left between them. The CDR3 is 13 residues long. Germline CDR1 and CDR2: WSHSY and SAAADI. The sequenced sample consisted of memory CD4+ T cells sorted from blood. As to subset: CD45RA-negative fraction. The clonotype was recovered from a man under 40 in good health. This chain links TRBV10-2 with TRBJ2-5; D not certain. The CDR3 loop is CASRIPTQETQYF. CDR3 coding DNA: TGCGCCAGCAGGATACCTACGCAAGAGACCCAGTACTTC.